The 17 T cell receptor beta chains given below trace back to one sample, sequenced in a study of T cells in Graves' hyperthyroidism and ophthalmopathy. RNA transcripts provided the source from which TCR beta CDR3 regions were amplified. HTBI primers drove first-round RT-PCR of the TCR CDR3. From the multiplex PCR reads, TCRdb called clonotypes with MiXCR, one entry per CDR3 protein. The profile covers approximately 690,000 distinct CDR3 sequences, with around 20% appearing a single time and 34% taken by the ten largest. The sample taken for sequencing was blood. These receptors originate from a man younger than 45 with Graves' ophthalmopathy.

About this clonotype: A much larger clone differs by one base, so this may be a read error. The V gene is TRBV18, the J gene TRBJ2-7; no definite D call. There are 13 residues in the CDR3. Germline CDR1 is KGHSH and CDR2 is LQKENI. The V and J ends lost 4 bases and 3 bases respectively, with 10 bases between them. The CDR3 loop is CASSLRAHYEQYF. The CDR3 region has the DNA TGTGCCAGCTCACTCCGGGCCCACTACGAGCAGTACTTC.

This clonotype occurred a few times. This rearrangement joins TRBV7-2 to TRBJ2-3; D is possibly TRBD1 (6 bases). This CDR3 spans 16 amino acids. Germline values: CDR1 SGHTA, CDR2 FQGNSA. Trimming pared 5 bases from V and 0 bases from J, leaving 15 bases between. The CDR3, as DNA: TGTGCCAGCAGCAAGGTGGGGGCCCTAAGCACAGATACGCAGTATTTT. The encoded protein is CASSKVGALSTDTQYF.

This clonotype showed up many times. The gene calls are TRBV2 and TRBJ1-1, with 8 positions matching TRBD1. The CDR3 loop spans 13 amino acids. Looked up from germline, CDR1 is SNHLY and CDR2 is FYNNEI. Unmatched junction bases numbered 6, after V lost 7 bases and J lost 5 bases. The CDR3 DNA reads TGTGCCAGCATAGGACAGGGCAGGACTGAAGCTTTCTTT. This sequence encodes CASIGQGRTEAFF.

The chain links TRBV18 to TRBJ2-2; D unclear. The CDR3 contains 13 residues. Trimming took off 3 bases at V and 4 bases at J, with 6 bases between the two ends. Germline V gene data show CDR1 as KGHSH and CDR2 as LQKENI. The CDR3 DNA follows: TGTGCCAGCTCACCGGAACTCACCGGGGAGCTGTTTTTT. This codes for CASSPELTGELFF.

The chain has TRBV19 and TRBJ2-1, with 8 bases identical to TRBD2. The CDR3 has 15 residues. Trimming removed 3 bases from V and 7 bases from J; junction bases left unmatched: 8. CDR1 is LNHDA and CDR2 is SQIVND in the germline V gene (reference sequence). The CDR3 bases are TGTGCCAGTAGTATTTTTAGCGGGGTAGGGAATGAGCAGTTCTTC. Translating it yields CASSIFSGVGNEQFF.

This chain joins TRBV25-1 and TRBJ2-3; maybe TRBD2 (5 bases). The length of the CDR3 is 16 residues. V dropped 3 bases and J dropped 0 bases, with 13 bases sitting between them. Germline CDR1 and CDR2: MGHDK and SYGVNS. As DNA, the CDR3 is TGTGCCAGCAGTGAGGTTCGCTTAGCGAGCACAGATACGCAGTATTTT. It specifies CASSEVRLASTDTQYF.

This clonotype was counted a few times. With a much larger clone just one base away, this may be a read error. The chain uses TRBV7-2 and TRBJ1-5; the D is unclear. Looked up from germline, CDR1 is SGHTA and CDR2 is FQGNSA. The V end lost 3 bases, the J end lost 0 bases, and 3 bases lay between the germline ends. This CDR3 has 13 amino acids. The CDR3 DNA reads TGTGCCAGCAGCTTTTATAGCAATCAGCCCCAGCATTTT. Protein: CASSFYSNQPQHF. Supplemented by reference TRBV7-2 and TRBJ1-5, the full variable domain reads GAGVSQSPSNKVTEKGKDVELRCDPISGHTALYWYRQSLGQGLEFLIYFQGNSAPDKSGLPSDRFSAERTGGSVSTLTIQRTQQEDSAVYLCASSFYSNQPQHFGDGTRLSIL.

Many counts were recorded for this clonotype. The rearrangement links TRBV30 to TRBJ1-1; a possible D gene is TRBD1 (5 bases). The germline CDR1 and CDR2 sequences are GTSNPN and SVGIG (reference sequence). V was shortened by 8 bases and J by 2 bases, with 15 bases between the two germline ends. The CDR3 runs 13 residues. The CDR3 bases are TGTGCCCTGGGGGGGTGGAAAAACACTGAAGCTTTCTTT. This gives the protein CALGGWKNTEAFF.

The chain recombines TRBV29-1 with TRBJ2-1; 9 bases map to TRBD1. The CDR3 is 14 residues long. The V gene's germline CDR1 is SQVTM and CDR2 ANQGSEA. With 5 bases clipped from V and 7 bases from J, the junction kept 9 bases outside the gene matches. In DNA form, the CDR3 reads TGCAGCGTTACCGGGACAGGGAATTGGAATGAGCAGTTCTTC. Translated: CSVTGTGNWNEQFF.

This chain uses TRBV20-1 with TRBJ2-5, with 12 positions matching TRBD2. J lost 4 bases, V lost 6 bases, and 3 bases had no gene match. Germline V gives CDR1 DFQATT, CDR2 SNEGSKA (reference sequence). CDR3 length: 13 residues. The CDR3 DNA follows: TGCAGTGCCCCGGGACTAGCGGGAGAGACCCAGTACTTC. It yields the protein CSAPGLAGETQYF.

This clonotype has ten or more counts. This chain uses TRBV28 with TRBJ2-2; 9 bases fit TRBD1. Losses at the gene ends were 6 bases for V and 5 bases for J; bases not matched to a gene: 10. The CDR3 totals 16 residues. Germline assignment: CDR1 MDHEN and CDR2 SYDVKM. This CDR3 is CASRIAGQGRTGELFF. The CDR3, as DNA: TGTGCCAGCAGAATCGCGGGACAGGGTCGAACCGGGGAGCTGTTTTTT.

V and J are TRBV6-1 and TRBJ2-1; possibly TRBD1 for D (6 bases). This CDR3 region has 13 residues. The germline CDR1 and CDR2 sequences are MNHNS and SASEGT. V was trimmed by 6 bases and J by 5 bases, leaving 11 bases between them. CDR3 in amino acids: CASSRDTNNEQFF. In DNA, the CDR3 is TGTGCCAGCAGCCGGGACACGAACAATGAGCAGTTCTTC.

This clonotype has just a few counts. CDR3 sequence reads: CASSLFRNSPYNEQFF. The CDR3 DNA reads as TGTGCCAGCAGCTTATTTCGGAACTCACCCTACAATGAGCAGTTCTTC. This chain uses TRBV7-8 with TRBJ2-1; D uncertain. Germline V gene sequence: CDR1 SGHVS, CDR2 FQNEAQ. V was cut by 2 bases and J by 2 bases, with 13 bases left in between. The CDR3 covers 16 residues. Supplemented by reference TRBV7-8 and TRBJ2-1, the full variable domain reads GAGVSQSPRYKVAKRGQDVALRCDPISGHVSLFWYQQALGQGPEFLTYFQNEAQLDKSGLPSDRFFAERPEGSVSTLKIQRTQQEDSAVYLCASSLFRNSPYNEQFFGPGTRLTVL.

This chain connects TRBV7-9 to TRBJ2-6, with D tentatively TRBD1 (5 bases). V was shortened by 5 bases and J by 1 base, with 21 bases between the two germline ends. Germline V gene lookup returns CDR1 SEHNR and CDR2 FQNEAQ (reference sequence). CDR3 length: 19 residues. The CDR3 region has the DNA TGTGCCAGCAGCCCCTGGGGTGGGGCCCCCGGTTCTGGGGCCAACGTCCTGACTTTC. Protein: CASSPWGGAPGSGANVLTF.

The chain uses TRBV20-1 and TRBJ2-2, with 9 bases matching TRBD2. Germline CDR1 and CDR2: DFQATT and SNEGSKA (reference sequence). Trimming cost V 3 bases and J 4 bases; bases outside gene matches: 12. CDR3 length: 17 residues. Written as DNA, the CDR3 is TGCAGTGCTAGCTTCCTAGCGGGAAAAGTAGGCACCGGGGAGCTGTTTTTT. Its translation: CSASFLAGKVGTGELFF.

There are a few counts of this clonotype. The chain is built from TRBV27 and TRBJ2-2; D gene uncertain. Deletions cut 7 bases from V and 0 bases from J, with 9 bases between. The CDR3 length is 14 residues. The germline gives CDR1 MNHEY, CDR2 SMNVEV (reference sequence). CDR3 coding DNA: TGTGCCAGCACACCTGATACGAACACCGGGGAGCTGTTTTTT. Protein product: CASTPDTNTGELFF.

The chain couples TRBV18 to TRBJ1-4, with TRBD1 matching 8 bases. V dropped 1 base and J dropped 5; count of bases not matched to a gene: 3. This CDR3 is 15 amino acids long. The V gene's germline CDR1 is KGHSH and CDR2 LQKENI. Written as DNA, the CDR3 is TGTGCCAGCTCACCACAGGACAGGGCGAATGAAAAACTGTTTTTT. This gives the protein CASSPQDRANEKLFF.